The 29 T cell receptor beta chains given below trace back to one sample, sequenced in a study of T cell responses to AZD1222 COVID-19 vaccine (dated by TCRdb to the early 2020s). The meaning of the sample's time point label: baseline before first vaccination. Receptor amplification or capture employed the immunoSEQ multiplex PCR assay. TCRdb took over this immuneACCESS table, retaining in-frame rearrangements with V and J assigned. Such tables are incomplete; in checked studies, under half of the missing clones stem from an unresolved V gene, and the remainder is unexplained. Counted in this sample were fewer than 120,000 clones; less than 90% of them appeared once. The ten largest clonotypes hold around 1.7% of the sample. The starting material was peripheral blood, obtained on day 0 of AZD1222 vaccination. The source of these receptors is an adult in good health.

The gene calls are TRBV11-3 and TRBJ2-3; possibly TRBD1 for D (5 bases). Germline loops: CDR1 SGHNT, CDR2 YENEEA. The V gene lost 1 base and the J gene lost 0 bases, with 5 bases spanning the gap. The CDR3 runs 14 residues. The CDR3 loop is CASSLGGSTDTQYF. For the CDR3, the DNA is TGTGCCAGCAGCTTAGGGGGCAGCACAGATACGCAGTATTTT.

The V and J genes are TRBV30 and TRBJ1-5; D is unresolved. V lost 1 base to trimming and J lost 3 bases, with 7 bases between them. CDR3 length: 13 amino acids. The germline CDR1 and CDR2 sequences are GTSNPN and SVGIG (reference sequence). CDR3: CAWSASFNQPQHF. CDR3 sequence (DNA): TGTGCCTGGAGTGCATCGTTCAATCAGCCCCAGCATTTT. Filled out from reference TRBV30 and TRBJ1-5, the complete variable domain reads SQTIHQWPATLVQPVGSPLSLECTVEGTSNPNLYWYRQAAGRGLQLLFYSVGIGQISSEVPQNLSASRPQDRQFILSSKKLLLSDSGFYLCAWSASFNQPQHFGDGTRLSIL.

This clone was counted between two and nine times. The chain couples TRBV5-1 to TRBJ1-2; the D gene is possibly TRBD1 (5 bases). Deletions cut 0 bases from V and 1 base from J, with 10 bases between. This CDR3 comprises 15 residues. Germline CDR1 SGHRS, CDR2 YFSETQ. CDR3 nucleotides: TGCGCCAGCAGCTTGGCGACAGACCATAACTATGGCTACACCTTC. Translated: CASSLATDHNYGYTF.

This clone was seen a few times. The gene calls are TRBV18 and TRBJ1-1; D remains unclear. The CDR3 covers 13 residues. Between the trimmed V and J ends, which lost 2 bases and 4 bases, there was a span of 8 bases. The V gene's germline CDR1 is KGHSH and CDR2 LQKENI. CDR3 DNA: TGTGCCAGCTCACCATACGAGAGCACTGAAGCTTTCTTT. Its protein product is CASSPYESTEAFF.

The chain carries TRBV30 and TRBJ2-3, with 13 nucleotides matching TRBD2. Per germline, CDR1 GTSNPN and CDR2 SVGIG (reference sequence). V was clipped by 3 bases and J by 5 bases; unmatched bases: 8. The CDR3 length is 16 residues. This CDR3 is CAWRRGLAGREDTQYF. The CDR3 coding sequence is TGTGCCTGGAGACGGGGACTAGCGGGGCGGGAAGATACGCAGTATTTT. The full variable domain, in which reference TRBV30 and TRBJ2-3 provide the parts outside the CDR3, is SQTIHQWPATLVQPVGSPLSLECTVEGTSNPNLYWYRQAAGRGLQLLFYSVGIGQISSEVPQNLSASRPQDRQFILSSKKLLLSDSGFYLCAWRRGLAGREDTQYFGPGTRLTVL.

The chain has TRBV7-8 and TRBJ1-2; D perhaps matches TRBD1 (5 bases). The CDR3 spans 15 residues. Germline values: CDR1 SGHVS, CDR2 FQNEAQ. Trimming took off 5 bases at V and 4 bases at J, with 17 bases between the two ends. For the CDR3, the DNA is TGTGCCAGCAGCCCACGGGACCTGGGGATCTATGGCTACACCTTC. Protein: CASSPRDLGIYGYTF.

The chain employs TRBV5-1 and TRBJ1-4; D call uncertain. Looked up from germline, CDR1 is SGHRS and CDR2 is YFSETQ. The V gene lost 0 bases and the J gene lost 13 bases, with 16 bases spanning the gap. The CDR3 loop spans 14 amino acids. CDR3 loop: CASSLDVLPSSLFF. The CDR3 nucleotides are TGCGCCAGCAGCTTGGATGTACTCCCCTCTTCACTGTTTTTT.

The rearrangement uses TRBV6-5 and TRBJ2-2, with 7 positions matching TRBD1. The CDR3 is 14 residues long. V trimming: 6 bases; J trimming: 1 base; junction bases outside the gene matches: 2. CDR1 and CDR2 from the germline V gene are MNHEY and SVGAGI. CDR3 sequence: CASRRTGNTGELFF. The CDR3 bases are TGTGCCAGCAGGAGGACAGGGAACACCGGGGAGCTGTTTTTT.

The chain carries TRBV5-1 and TRBJ2-2; possibly TRBD1 or TRBD2 for D (5 bases each). Per germline, CDR1 SGHRS and CDR2 YFSETQ. V was cut by 5 bases and J by 1 base, with 9 bases left in between. This CDR3 is built from 14 residues. CDR3 coding DNA: TGCGCCAGCAGAAGCGGACAGAACACCGGGGAGCTGTTTTTT. It yields the protein CASRSGQNTGELFF.

The rearrangement uses TRBV7-8 and TRBJ2-5; no reliable D call. In germline, CDR1 is SGHVS, CDR2 FQNEAQ. Trimming stripped 1 base from V and 2 bases from J, with 17 bases between. This CDR3 comprises 17 residues. The CDR3 sequence is CASSLGQFTPKQETQYF. DNA for the CDR3: TGTGCCAGCAGCTTAGGGCAGTTCACACCGAAACAAGAGACCCAGTACTTC.

The chain recombines TRBV5-1 with TRBJ2-1; the match to TRBD2 covers 9 bases. Trimming at V came to 0 bases and at J to 3 bases, leaving 1 base not matched to a gene. The germline CDR1 and CDR2 sequences are SGHRS and YFSETQ. This CDR3 is built from 15 residues. The CDR3 is CASSLELAGYNEQFF. CDR3 DNA: TGCGCCAGCAGCTTGGAACTAGCGGGCTACAATGAGCAGTTCTTC.

The CDR3 DNA reads as TGTGCCAGCAGTCCGGTAACATCAAGGGGGCGGTCGGCTACCGGGGAGCTGTTTTTT. Translating it yields CASSPVTSRGRSATGELFF. This chain links TRBV27 with TRBJ2-2; 7 bases fit TRBD1. Looked up from germline, CDR1 is MNHEY and CDR2 is SMNVEV (reference sequence). This CDR3 comprises 19 residues. V gave up 5 bases and J gave up 5 bases; unmatched junction bases: 20.

On this clone: At one end the junction does not follow the germline gene, possibly because of a read error. The chain uses TRBV19 and TRBJ1-1; D is unclear. The CDR3 consists of 11 residues. Looked up from germline, CDR1 is LNHDA and CDR2 is SQIVND (reference sequence). CDR3 loop: CASSMNIEAFF. Written as DNA, the CDR3 is TGTGCCAGTAGTATGAACATTGAAGCTTTCTTT.

The V and J genes are TRBV6-6 and TRBJ1-5; 9 bases are a match to TRBD1. Per germline, CDR1 MNHNY and CDR2 SVGAGI (reference sequence). Unmatched junction bases numbered 8, after V lost 4 bases and J lost 4 bases. The CDR3 sequence is 16 residues long. The chain's CDR3 is CASSSTDRGGNQPQHF. DNA for the CDR3: TGTGCCAGCAGTTCCACCGACAGGGGGGGGAATCAGCCCCAGCATTTT.

This rearrangement joins TRBV7-9 to TRBJ1-5; TRBD1 might be the D (6 bases). Per the germline V gene, CDR1 is SEHNR and CDR2 is FQNEAQ (reference sequence). The V gene lost 2 bases and the J gene lost 1 base, with 6 bases spanning the gap. The CDR3 totals 14 residues. In nucleotides, the CDR3 is TGTGCCAGCAGCTTACAGGGGAGCAATCAGCCCCAGCATTTT. Amino acids: CASSLQGSNQPQHF.

The V and J genes are TRBV6-5 and TRBJ2-1, with TRBD1 as a possible D gene (6 bases). The CDR3 has 15 amino acids. Between the trimmed V and J ends, which lost 6 bases and 3 bases, there was a span of 15 bases. CDR1 is MNHEY and CDR2 is SVGAGI in the germline V gene. The CDR3 sequence is CASRQTGRVYNEQFF. Written as DNA, the CDR3 is TGTGCCAGCAGGCAGACAGGACGGGTCTACAATGAGCAGTTCTTC.

V and J are TRBV19 and TRBJ1-5; D gene unclear. CDR3 length: 12 residues. V shed 6 bases and J shed 0 bases, with 3 bases lying between them. Per germline, CDR1 LNHDA and CDR2 SQIVND (reference sequence). The CDR3 coding sequence is TGTGCCAGTAGAAATAGCAATCAGCCCCAGCATTTT. Translated, it gives CASRNSNQPQHF.

The V gene is TRBV3-1 (or the pseudogene TRBV3-2), the J gene TRBJ2-7; D gene unclear. Trimming took off 3 bases at V and 0 bases at J, with 3 bases between the two ends. The germline gives CDR1 LGHDT, CDR2 YNNKEL (reference sequence). This CDR3 is 12 amino acids long. CDR3: CASSQFSYEQYF. The CDR3 DNA reads as TGTGCCAGCAGCCAGTTCTCCTACGAGCAGTACTTC.

CDR3 amino acids: CASSTTETQYF. The CDR3, as DNA: TGTGCCAGCAGTACAACAGAGACCCAGTACTTC. V and J are TRBV2 and TRBJ2-5; no reliable D call. The CDR3 sequence is 11 residues long. The V gene's germline CDR1 is SNHLY and CDR2 FYNNEI. With 5 bases removed from V and 4 bases from J, the gap between germline ends came to 5 bases.

This sequence joins TRBV30 and TRBJ1-1; TRBD1 is a possible D gene (5 bases). This CDR3 contains 14 residues. The germline V gene has CDR1 GTSNPN and CDR2 SVGIG (reference sequence). V lost 1 base and J lost 0, with 9 bases in between. CDR3 in DNA: TGTGCCTGGAGTGGGGACCTTCTGAACACTGAAGCTTTCTTT. Its protein is CAWSGDLLNTEAFF.

The chain combines TRBV19 with TRBJ1-1, with D unresolved. Germline CDR1 and CDR2: LNHDA and SQIVND (reference sequence). This CDR3 has 14 residues. V dropped 3 bases and J dropped 1 base, with 9 bases sitting between them. CDR3 bases: TGTGCCAGTAGTATGGGCGGGGAGAACACTGAAGCTTTCTTT. Its translation: CASSMGGENTEAFF.

The gene calls are TRBV7-6 and TRBJ2-7; D is ambiguous. V shed 3 bases and J shed 5 bases, with 11 bases lying between them. Germline loops: CDR1 SGHVS, CDR2 FNYEAQ. The CDR3 sequence is 13 residues long. The CDR3 nucleotides are TGTGCCAGCAGCTTCGGTGTTGGCGACGAGCAGTACTTC. This gives the protein CASSFGVGDEQYF.

The CDR3 sequence is CASGLSGTDNIQYF. The CDR3 bases are TGTGCTAGTGGTTTGTCCGGGACAGATAACATTCAGTACTTC. V gene TRBV12-5 combines with J gene TRBJ2-4, with TRBD1 matching over 7 bases. The germline gives CDR1 LGHNT, CDR2 FRNRAP. The CDR3 length is 14 residues. With V trimmed by 2 bases and J by 7 bases, 5 bases remained unmatched.

The rearrangement joins TRBV18 to TRBJ2-7; the D is unclear. V was pared by 5 bases and J by 4 bases, with 18 bases between. CDR1 and CDR2 (germline): KGHSH, LQKENI. There are 15 residues in the CDR3. Here the CDR3 reads CASSSTDGGSYEQYF. DNA for the CDR3: TGTGCCAGCTCATCCACGGACGGCGGCTCTTACGAGCAGTACTTC.

The chain is built from TRBV29-1 and TRBJ2-7, with 9 bases lining up with TRBD1. The length of the CDR3 is 12 residues. The V gene end was trimmed by 5 bases and the J gene end by 5 bases; junction bases not matched to a gene: 4. CDR1 and CDR2 (germline): SQVTM, ANQGSEA. The DNA of the CDR3 is TGCAGCGTTAGGGGACAGGGTAACGAGCAGTACTTC. Its protein is CSVRGQGNEQYF.

V usage is TRBV30 and J usage is TRBJ2-5, with a possible D match to TRBD2 (5 bases). Germline values: CDR1 GTSNPN, CDR2 SVGIG (reference sequence). The CDR3 contains 11 residues. V dropped 2 bases and J dropped 4 bases, with 5 bases sitting between them. The CDR3 protein is CAWSRGETQYF. The CDR3 DNA follows: TGTGCCTGGAGTCGGGGAGAGACCCAGTACTTC.

This rearrangement joins TRBV12-3 or TRBV12-4 to TRBJ2-1, with TRBD2 identical over 8 bases. This CDR3 comprises 13 residues. After removal of 8 bases from V and 7 bases from J, the junction contained 7 bases not matched to a gene. The CDR3 sequence: CASSGRALNEQFF. CDR3 coding DNA: TGTGCCAGCTCCGGGAGGGCCTTAAATGAGCAGTTCTTC.

The chain couples TRBV11-2 to TRBJ2-5; 7 bases align to TRBD2. This CDR3 is 16 amino acids long. In germline, CDR1 is SGHAT, CDR2 FQNNGV. V shed 2 bases and J 5 bases; nucleotides not matched to a gene: 11. The chain's CDR3 is CASSLLAGVELETQYF. CDR3 nucleotide sequence: TGTGCCAGCAGCTTATTGGCGGGAGTAGAATTGGAGACCCAGTACTTC.

The chain recombines TRBV6-5 with TRBJ2-5, with D possibly matching TRBD2 (6 bases). CDR1 MNHEY and CDR2 SVGAGI come from the germline V gene. Trimming took 5 bases from V and 5 from J, leaving 12 bases between them. This CDR3 contains 13 residues. The chain's CDR3 is CASSPARGETQYF. In DNA, the CDR3 is TGTGCCAGCAGTCCGGCCCGGGGGGAGACCCAGTACTTC.